This T cell receptor (beta chain) was profiled in a study of T-cell reconstitution after alpha-beta-depleted transplantation in children. Study conclusions and caveats: Some patients' high day-60 TCRbeta diversity was traced to surviving recipient T cells and thymic progenitors. T-cell numbers and diversity, one year after transplant, stemmed largely from T cells that were newly produced.

Losses at the gene ends were 10 bases for V and 3 bases for J; bases not matched to a gene: 12. The CDR3 has 15 residues. Per the germline V gene, CDR1 is SEHNR and CDR2 is FQNEAQ (reference sequence). The library targeted TCRbeta and was prepared with unique molecular identifiers. TCRdb reanalysed the PCR reads using MiXCR and keeps one entry per CDR3 protein. This repertoire shows 100,000 to 120,000 distinct CDR3 sequences, 5.5% to 6.5% found once; its top ten account for roughly 24%. In regard to this clonotype: What it binds is not known.

The chain carries TRBV7-9 and TRBJ2-1, with TRBD2 matching over 7 bases. Material: PBMCs, mostly from graft donor cells, obtained 360 days after TCRalphabeta/CD19-depleted stem cell transplant. This receptor was identified in a male patient between 2 and 15 years old who had a stem cell transplant for acute lymphoblastic leukemia, so the T cells may come from the graft donor. CDR3 loop: CANPGEGSYYNEQFF. CDR3 nucleotides: TGTGCCAACCCCGGGGAGGGAAGTTACTACAATGAGCAGTTCTTC. Full variable domain (missing parts from reference TRBV7-9 and TRBJ2-1): DTGVSQNPRHKITKRGQNVTFRCDPISEHNRLYWYRQTLGQGPEFLTYFQNEAQLEKSRLLSDRFSAERPKGSFSTLEIQRTEQGDSAMYLCANPGEGSYYNEQFFGPGTRLTVL.